This T cell receptor (beta chain) appears in the sequencing data of a study of neoadjuvant anti-PD-1 for oral cavity cancer. The wider study: Nivolumab at 3 mg/kg was mostly given biweekly, three to four doses, pre-surgery.

Some clones are missing from TCRdb's copy, which holds only in-frame ones; the method was immunoSEQ multiplex PCR. The repertoire holds about 9,600 clones, 66% seen once, with 3% to 4.5% in the top ten. Concerning this clone itself: As yet, its antigen is unknown.

Whole-study results and caveats: With a few patients per group, TCR findings need larger cohorts. Pretreatment Treg/Th17 ratio correlated inversely with post-treatment tumor clonality.

Time point given: after neoadjuvant nivolumab, at surgical resection. Patients were newly diagnosed with stage II-IVA oral cavity squamous cell carcinoma without prior systemic or radiation treatment. The clonotype comes from a person between 40 and 85 years old with oral cavity squamous cell carcinoma. Sequenced material: PBMCs, taken after nivolumab (anti-PD-1) treatment.

CDR3 coding DNA: TGCGCCAGCAGCTTGGATGCCCTATCCTACGAGCAGTACTTC. It is translated as CASSLDALSYEQYF. The J gene is TRBJ2-7, the V gene TRBV5-1, with D hard to call. CDR3 length: 14 amino acids. Germline-derived CDR1 and CDR2 are SGHRS and YFSETQ. V lost 0 bases and J lost 1, with 8 bases in between.